This T cell receptor (beta chain) is drawn from a study of cytomegalovirus exposure and HLA in healthy donors. The CDR3 is made up of 16 amino acids. Germline assignment: CDR1 SGHDN and CDR2 FVKESK. V was pared by 4 bases and J by 0 bases, with 15 bases between. The primer mix had 60 Vbeta and 13 Jbeta primers. Using immunoSEQ multiplex PCR, the repertoire was profiled, and TCRdb retains in-frame clones only, with some absent. The sample includes about 200,000 clones, almost 80% of them seen just once. With regard to this clone: Antigen specificity is unknown.

The study's findings and limits: Later analysis identified several of the most significant clusters that appeared linked to common viral pathogens. Previously analyzed data showed that most TCR beta V segments were productive at a frequency of about 87% or about 30%.

V and J are TRBV14 and TRBJ1-2, with a possible D match to TRBD1 (5 bases). Sequencing used PBMCs. The clonotype originates from a male donor in good health and CMV-seronegative. In DNA form, the CDR3 reads TGTGCCAGCAGCCTTTTCCCGGACACAGCTAACTATGGCTACACCTTC. Amino acid sequence: CASSLFPDTANYGYTF.